This record concerns one T cell receptor beta chain sequence. The antigen remains undetermined. Germline loops: CDR1 SGHAT, CDR2 FQNNGV. This CDR3 has 13 residues. The ends lost 6 bases at V and 4 bases at J; junction bases unmatched: 3. The table came from immunoSEQ multiplex PCR; TCRdb's copy has only in-frame clones and leaves some out. The sample has some 80,000 clones, approximately 84% seen once. This sample was included in a study of OX40 agonist ivuxolimab in advanced cancers. Across the study: Patients treated during dose escalation were battling hepatocellular carcinoma, melanoma, renal cell or head and neck cancer. Findings and limits, study-wide: Several nonresponders also turned out to have low normalized T-cell clonal expansion. Circulating CD4+ and CD8+ T cells showed clonal expansion by week 6 at 0.1 to 3.0 mg/kg.

Sequenced material: CD4+ or CD8+ T cells sorted from blood, taken in a trial of the OX40 agonist ivuxolimab. V gene TRBV11-2 combines with J gene TRBJ1-1, with 9 bases aligning to TRBD1. The receptor was isolated from an adult with an advanced solid tumor such as melanoma, head and neck, liver or kidney cancer. This CDR3 reads CASSDRGFTEAFF. The CDR3 DNA reads TGTGCCAGCAGTGACAGGGGGTTCACTGAAGCTTTCTTT. Using reference TRBV11-2 and TRBJ1-1 for the parts outside the CDR3, the full variable domain is EAGVAQSPRYKIIEKRQSVAFWCNPISGHATLYWYQQILGQGPKLLIQFQNNGVVDDSQLPKDRFSAERLKGVDSTLKIQPAKLEDSAVYLCASSDRGFTEAFFGQGTRLTVV.